The clone carrying this T cell receptor beta chain was seen more than once but under ten times. V was cut by 5 bases and J by 5 bases, with 19 bases left in between. This CDR3 contains 15 residues. Germline values: CDR1 SGHRS, CDR2 YFSETQ. This sample was included in a study of blood T cell repertoires in COVID-19. The table came from immunoSEQ multiplex PCR; TCRdb's copy has only in-frame clones and leaves some out. The table lists approximately 170,000 clones, about four fifths of them singletons. What was sequenced was peripheral blood. The sequence was collected from a woman of 80 years or more with acute or convalescent COVID-19. The chain joins TRBV5-1 to TRBJ2-5; a weak D match, TRBD1 (6 bases). The CDR3 reads CASSLPGKGDETQYF. The CDR3, as DNA: TGCGCCAGCAGTCTTCCTGGGAAGGGGGACGAGACCCAGTACTTC.